The 11 T cell receptor beta chains listed next were all sequenced from one sample in a study of T cell responses to AZD1222 COVID-19 vaccine. Repertoires were generated with immunoSEQ multiplex PCR, while TCRdb's copy carries only in-frame clones and drops some. This sample yields roughly 96,000 clones, of which around 89% are seen a single time; roughly 2.7% belongs to the top ten. This material consisted of peripheral blood, taken on day 0 of AZD1222 vaccination. These receptor sequences come from an adult in good health.

The chain couples TRBV6-2 or TRBV6-3 to TRBJ1-2; 9 bases are a match to TRBD1. The J segment lost 2 bases and the V segment lost 0 bases, leaving 4 bases of the junction unmatched. The CDR3 contains 16 residues. CDR1 is MNHEY, CDR2 SVGEGT, per germline. CDR3 sequence reads: CASSYSGTGLNYGYTF. The CDR3 DNA follows: TGTGCCAGCAGTTACTCGGGGACAGGGCTGAACTATGGCTACACCTTC.

The chain joins TRBV6-5 to TRBJ1-6; D not resolved. V dropped 7 bases and J dropped 8 bases, with 12 bases sitting between them. The CDR3 covers 13 residues. The V gene's germline CDR1 is MNHEY and CDR2 SVGAGI. CDR3 in amino acids: CASTRESDSPLHF. Here the CDR3 DNA reads TGTGCCAGCACCAGAGAATCTGATTCACCCCTCCACTTT.

A few counts support this clone. The V call is TRBV5-1, the J call TRBJ2-7, with 8 bases fitting TRBD2. CDR1 and CDR2 from the germline V gene are SGHRS and YFSETQ. After removal of 1 base from V and 9 bases from J, the junction contained 27 bases not matched to a gene. CDR3 length: 20 amino acids. Written as DNA, the CDR3 is TGCGCCAGCAGCTTGCAGGGGCATGACAATAGCGGGAACTACTACGAGTCGCAGTACTTC. Amino acids: CASSLQGHDNSGNYYESQYF. Drawing the rest from reference TRBV5-1 and TRBJ2-7, the complete variable domain is KAGVTQTPRYLIKTRGQQVTLSCSPISGHRSVSWYQQTPGQGLQFLFEYFSETQRNKGNFPGRFSGRQFSNSRSEMNVSTLELGDSALYLCASSLQGHDNSGNYYESQYFGPGTRLTVT.

The CDR3 sequence is CAAFRGPGGDTEAFF. The DNA for the CDR3 is TGTGCCGCTTTCAGGGGGCCGGGCGGGGACACTGAAGCTTTCTTT. This chain connects TRBV30 to TRBJ1-1; 8 nucleotides line up with TRBD1. This CDR3 spans 15 amino acids. V was clipped by 8 bases and J by 3 bases; unmatched bases: 14. Germline assignment: CDR1 GTSNPN and CDR2 SVGIG (reference sequence).

The chain employs TRBV4-1 and TRBJ2-1; possibly TRBD2 for D (5 bases). Looked up from germline, CDR1 is MGHRA and CDR2 is YSYEKL. The CDR3 extends over 17 amino acids. The V end was cut by 2 bases, the J end by 4 bases, with 18 bases between. CDR3 sequence reads: CASSQISGFTGYNEQFF. The CDR3 coding sequence is TGCGCCAGCAGCCAAATCAGCGGTTTTACGGGATACAATGAGCAGTTCTTC.

The rearrangement joins TRBV11-2 to TRBJ2-2, with 7 bases aligning to TRBD2. Germline lookup yields CDR1 SGHAT and CDR2 FQNNGV. J lost 6 bases, V lost 1 base, and 8 bases had no gene match. This CDR3 comprises 16 residues. The CDR3 DNA reads TGTGCCAGCAGCTTAGGGGGAGGGCCTGAGGCCGGGGAGCTGTTTTTT. This codes for CASSLGGGPEAGELFF. The variable domain in full, completed from reference TRBV11-2 and TRBJ2-2, reads EAGVAQSPRYKIIEKRQSVAFWCNPISGHATLYWYQQILGQGPKLLIQFQNNGVVDDSQLPKDRFSAERLKGVDSTLKIQPAKLEDSAVYLCASSLGGGPEAGELFFGEGSRLTVL.

This chain connects TRBV5-1 to TRBJ2-7; no reliable D call. Trimming removed 3 bases from V and 4 bases from J, with 8 bases in between. The CDR3 consists of 12 residues. Germline CDR1 SGHRS, CDR2 YFSETQ. Here the CDR3 reads CASSSTGYEQYF. The CDR3 DNA sequence: TGCGCCAGCAGCTCCACGGGTTACGAGCAGTACTTC.

The rearrangement uses TRBV28 and TRBJ2-1, with TRBD2 matching 11 bases. The CDR3 totals 15 residues. Germline values: CDR1 MDHEN, CDR2 SYDVKM. The ends lost 7 bases at V and 11 bases at J; junction bases unmatched: 13. The CDR3 region is CASNIAGGPSVQQFF. The DNA of the CDR3 is TGTGCCAGCAACATAGCGGGAGGGCCATCGGTACAGCAGTTCTTC.

This sequence joins TRBV28 and TRBJ1-5; the D is unclear. The germline CDR1 and CDR2 sequences are MDHEN and SYDVKM. V lost 5 bases, J lost 7 bases, and 9 bases lay in between. CDR3 size: 12 residues. The CDR3 sequence: CASSDGLQPQHF. The CDR3 DNA reads as TGTGCCAGCAGTGATGGGTTGCAGCCCCAGCATTTT.

The chain joins TRBV10-3 to TRBJ2-7, with 9 nucleotides matching TRBD1. The CDR3 spans 13 residues. The germline CDR1 and CDR2 sequences are ENHRY and SYGVKD. With 7 bases clipped from V and 4 bases from J, the junction kept 5 bases outside the gene matches. CDR3 nucleotides: TGTGCCATCACGTTGGGACAGGGTTACGAGCAGTACTTC. It specifies CAITLGQGYEQYF.

The chain combines TRBV6-5 with TRBJ2-2, with no clear D. CDR3 size: 13 residues. The V end lost 5 bases, the J end lost 1 base, and 5 bases lay between the germline ends. Germline-derived CDR1 and CDR2 are MNHEY and SVGAGI. The CDR3 protein is CASSRKNTGELFF. CDR3 DNA: TGTGCCAGCAGTCGAAAGAACACCGGGGAGCTGTTTTTT.